A selection of T cell receptor beta chains follows, all from one sample in a study of PD-L1 blockade in urothelial cancer. Generated by immunoSEQ multiplex PCR, the TCRdb table keeps only in-frame clones and is missing some. The table shows around 34,000 clones, with 85% occurring only once. Sequenced here: PBMCs, sampled around atezolizumab (anti-PD-L1) treatment. Receptors originate from an elderly man with urothelial cancer. The CDR3 runs from the conserved cysteine through the conserved F or W. The order of the fields is V gene, D gene, J gene, clone size, CDR3 DNA, CDR3 protein. A D gene is named only where the DNA matches it firmly. Not all rows give a size; the values are once, few, many and, for expanded clones, a class.

TRBV2	TRBD1	TRBJ1-1	.	TGTGCCAGCAGGGACAGGGGGCCCCCTCAAACTGAAGCTTTCTTT	CASRDRGPPQTEAFF
TRBV2	TRBD1	TRBJ2-7	.	TGTGCCAGCAGTGGGAGACAGGGTAAGGCCGAGCAGTACTTC	CASSGRQGKAEQYF
TRBV29-1	TRBD1	TRBJ2-1	.	TGCAGCGTGACAAGCTCGGGACAGGGGGCATACAATGAGCAGTTCTTC	CSVTSSGQGAYNEQFF
TRBV7-9	.	TRBJ1-4	.	TGTGCCAGCAGCCCCGCCGGGCCCATCGGGGTAGTTGGTGAAAAACTGTTTTTT	CASSPAGPIGVVGEKLFF
TRBV18	.	TRBJ2-3	.	TGTGCCAGCTCACCACCGACTAACTCAGGTGATAATACGCAGTATTTT	CASSPPTNSGDNTQYF
TRBV6-5	TRBD1	TRBJ2-7	.	TGTGCCAGCAGTTACTCTTACAGGGGGCAAGCCTACGAGCAGTACTTC	CASSYSYRGQAYEQYF
TRBV5-8	.	TRBJ2-1	.	TGTGCCAGCAGCTTACAGGGAAGCTCCTACAATGAGCAGTTCTTC	CASSLQGSSYNEQFF
TRBV10-2	.	TRBJ1-2	.	TGCGCCAGCAGTAGAGCGGGACGGAACTATGGCTACACCTTC	CASSRAGRNYGYTF
TRBV19	TRBD1	TRBJ2-7	once	TGTGCCAGTGGTAACAGGGGGAACGACTACGAGCAGTACTTC	CASGNRGNDYEQYF
TRBV9	.	TRBJ2-7	.	TGTGCCAGCAGCGTAGACGGCGGGACCTACGAGCAGTACTTC	CASSVDGGTYEQYF
TRBV30	TRBD2	TRBJ2-7	.	TGTGCCTGCTCAAGCGGGAGCTCCTACGAGCAGTACTTC	CACSSGSSYEQYF
TRBV28	TRBD1	TRBJ2-4	.	TGTGCCAGCACCCCATCACACGGTCGGACAGGGGTCCGGAAAAACATTCAGTACTTC	CASTPSHGRTGVRKNIQYF
TRBV18	.	TRBJ2-2	once	TGTGCCAGCTCACCACCGGAGAGTGGAGGAACCACCGGGGAGCTGTTTTTT	CASSPPESGGTTGELFF
TRBV5-1	TRBD1	TRBJ2-2	.	TGCGCCAGCAGCAGGGACAGTAGTCGCACCGGGGAGCTGTTTTTT	CASSRDSSRTGELFF
TRBV10-2	TRBD2	TRBJ2-1	.	TGCGCCAGCCGCCTCCTGGCGGGAGAGGGAAATGAGCAGTTCTTC	CASRLLAGEGNEQFF
TRBV4-2	TRBD1	TRBJ1-2	.	TGTGCCAGCAGCCTTCCCGGGACAGATGGCTACACCTTC	CASSLPGTDGYTF
TRBV7-9	.	TRBJ1-5	few	TGTGCCAGCAGCATTACAGGGAATACTCAGCCCCAGCATTTT	CASSITGNTQPQHF
TRBV12-5	TRBD1	TRBJ1-5	.	TGTGCTAGTGGTTGGGGGACAGGAGCCTCCAATCAGCCCCAGCATTTT	CASGWGTGASNQPQHF
TRBV28	TRBD1	TRBJ1-2	.	TGTGCCAGCAGTTCCAGGGACAGGCCGTCTAACTATGGCTACACCTTC	CASSSRDRPSNYGYTF
TRBV7-2	TRBD1	TRBJ2-7	.	TGTGCCAGCAGCTTAGGGCCAGGGGGTAACTACGAGCAGTACTTC	CASSLGPGGNYEQYF
TRBV5-1	.	TRBJ1-2	.	TGCGCCAGCAGCTTGGGGACAAATTATGGCTACACCTTC	CASSLGTNYGYTF
TRBV6-6	TRBD1	TRBJ1-5	.	TGTGCCAGCAGTTTTCAGGGGGGACCCCAGCATTTT	CASSFQGGPQHF
TRBV10-3	TRBD2	TRBJ2-2	.	TGTGCCCTCCGGACTAGCGGTAACACCGGGGAGCTGTTTTTT	CALRTSGNTGELFF
TRBV2	.	TRBJ1-1	.	TGTGCCAGCAGTAATAGAAACACTGAAGCTTTCTTT	CASSNRNTEAFF
TRBV6-1	TRBD1	TRBJ1-1	.	TGTGCCAGCAGCCAAAGACAGGGGGAATACGAAGCTTTCTTT	CASSQRQGEYEAFF
TRBV18	.	TRBJ1-1	.	TGTGCCAGCTCACCAGTCGGGACACCGAACACTGAAGCTTTCTTT	CASSPVGTPNTEAFF
TRBV5-4	.	TRBJ2-3	.	TGTGCCAGCAGCTTGGGGGGGCCCCCTCGGGGCACAGATACGCAGTATTTT	CASSLGGPPRGTDTQYF
TRBV6-1	.	TRBJ1-4	.	TGTGCCAGCGGGCGACAGACAACTAATGAAAAACTGTTTTTT	CASGRQTTNEKLFF
TRBV25-1	.	TRBJ2-3	.	TGTGCCAGCAGTGTGGGGGCGTTAGATACGCAGTATTTT	CASSVGALDTQYF
TRBV29-1	TRBD2	TRBJ2-1	.	TGCAGCGTTGTTAGCGGGAGATCCTACAATGAGCAGTTCTTC	CSVVSGRSYNEQFF
TRBV4-3	TRBD1	TRBJ1-2	.	TGCGCCAGCAGCCAAGATTTCGGTGGGTGGGGACAGGGGTCTGGCTACACCTTC	CASSQDFGGWGQGSGYTF